This T cell receptor beta chain was sequenced in a study of cytomegalovirus exposure and HLA in healthy donors. Overall study results and limits: A missense DCLRE1C variant was associated with V- and J-gene trimming of TCR beta chains in a later analysis, and an independent cohort replicated the association. The authors judged a highly shared variant cluster likely a sequencing artifact. In a later analysis, a genetic analysis reported fewer productive-TCR N-insertions in an Asian-associated ancestry cluster than the cohort average. The study reported that TCR beta sequences accurately predicted HLA-A and HLA-B alleles in most subjects.

To note about this clone: Its antigen remains unknown.

In germline, CDR1 is SGHAT, CDR2 FQNNGV. V was trimmed by 1 base and J by 2 bases, leaving 12 bases between them. This CDR3 is 16 amino acids long. It was with 60 Vbeta and 13 Jbeta primers that the PCR ran. The repertoire was sequenced with immunoSEQ multiplex PCR; TCRdb's copy has only in-frame clones and lacks some. The sample shows around 130,000 clones, around 80% of them seen only once. Material: PBMCs. The chain links TRBV11-2 to TRBJ1-5; D might be TRBD1 (6 bases). The origin of this receptor is a woman between 18 and 30 years old in good health and CMV-seronegative. The CDR3 sequence: CASSLAGASGNQPQHF. CDR3 nucleotide sequence: TGTGCCAGCAGCTTAGCAGGGGCCTCGGGCAATCAGCCCCAGCATTTT.